The 17 T cell receptor beta chains below all came from one sample that was sequenced in a study of OX40 agonist ivuxolimab in advanced cancers. Method: immunoSEQ multiplex PCR; TCRdb's copy keeps in-frame clones and lacks some. The sample contains 65,000 to 75,000 clones, about 88% of which appear only once. The sample consisted of CD4+ or CD8+ T cells sorted from blood, taken in a trial of the OX40 agonist ivuxolimab. Receptor source: an adult with an advanced solid tumor such as melanoma, head and neck, liver or kidney cancer.

This clone was picked up a small number of times. The rearrangement links TRBV20-1 to TRBJ1-1; tentative D call: TRBD1 (5 bases). Germline V gene sequence: CDR1 DFQATT, CDR2 SNEGSKA (reference sequence). The length of the CDR3 is 11 residues. Trimming took off 8 bases at V and 6 bases at J, with 13 bases between the two ends. CDR3 nucleotide sequence: TGCAGTTCCTTTCCCAGGGCTGAAGCTTTCTTT. Its protein is CSSFPRAEAFF.

CDR3 in DNA: TGTGCCAGCAGCTTCAGGTCTAGCACAGATACGCAGTATTTT. Translation: CASSFRSSTDTQYF. The chain recombines TRBV7-3 with TRBJ2-3, with D unclear. Germline values: CDR1 SGHTA, CDR2 FQGTGA. There are 14 residues in the CDR3. Trimming shortened V by 3 bases and J by 0 bases, and 7 bases separated the two germline ends.

The CDR3 reads CASSGVREFDWEQYF. CDR3 coding DNA: TGTGCCAGCAGCGGGGTGCGGGAGTTTGATTGGGAGCAGTACTTC. J is TRBJ2-7 and V is TRBV5-4, with 7 positions matching TRBD2. The germline V gene encodes CDR1 SGHNT and CDR2 YYREEE (reference sequence). The CDR3 sequence is 15 residues long. V trimming: 4 bases; J trimming: 7 bases; junction bases outside the gene matches: 14.

The chain links TRBV23-1 to TRBJ2-2; D is perhaps TRBD1 or TRBD2 (6 bases each). TRBV23-1 is designated an ORF whose function remains uncertain. This CDR3 is 15 amino acids long. With 2 bases removed from V and 2 bases from J, the gap between germline ends came to 9 bases. This CDR3 reads CASSQGGPNTGELFF. In DNA form, the CDR3 reads TGCGCCAGCAGTCAAGGGGGGCCCAACACCGGGGAGCTGTTTTTT.

The chain combines TRBV10-1 with TRBJ2-3; possible D gene TRBD1, 7 bases. Germline CDR1 WNHNN, CDR2 SYGVQD (reference sequence). Trimming cost V 4 bases and J 2 bases, with 13 bases left between them. CDR3 length equals 15 residues. The CDR3, as DNA: TGCGCCAGCAGTGGGCAGGGGGGCATCACAGATACGCAGTATTTT. The encoded protein is CASSGQGGITDTQYF.

The rearrangement uses TRBV6-1 and TRBJ2-1, with D possibly being TRBD2 (6 bases). The length of the CDR3 is 15 residues. The ends were cut back, 5 bases at V and 0 bases at J, with 11 bases in the middle. The germline V gene has CDR1 MNHNS and CDR2 SASEGT. The CDR3 nucleotides read TGTGCCAGCAGTCTTGCGGGGAGCTCCTACAATGAGCAGTTCTTC. Translating it yields CASSLAGSSYNEQFF.

The chain links TRBV7-3 to TRBJ2-2; 9 nucleotides align to TRBD1. Germline assignment: CDR1 SGHTA and CDR2 FQGTGA. The CDR3 covers 17 residues. Trimming removed 5 bases from V and 4 bases from J; junction bases left unmatched: 11. CDR3 sequence: CASSTSPTGGITGELFF. For the CDR3, the DNA is TGTGCCAGCAGCACCTCGCCGACAGGGGGTATCACCGGGGAGCTGTTTTTT.

This chain joins TRBV27 and TRBJ2-7, with 13 bases identical to TRBD2. J was trimmed by 6 bases and V by 4 bases; bases with no gene match: 6. Germline V gives CDR1 MNHEY, CDR2 SMNVEV (reference sequence). CDR3 size: 15 residues. Written as DNA, the CDR3 is TGTGCCAGCAGTTCGACTAGCGGGAGGATCGTCGAGCAGTACTTC. This translates into CASSSTSGRIVEQYF.

The CDR3 DNA follows: TGCGCCAGCAGCCCGACAGGGGGGGATCAGCCCCAGCATTTT. Translation: CASSPTGGDQPQHF. The rearrangement joins TRBV5-1 to TRBJ1-5; 9 bases align to TRBD1. The V gene end was trimmed by 4 bases and the J gene end by 5 bases; junction bases not matched to a gene: 4. The CDR3 extends over 14 amino acids. The germline CDR1 and CDR2 sequences are SGHRS and YFSETQ.

This clone has more than one count but fewer than ten. V and J are TRBV15 and TRBJ2-5, with D hard to call. V was trimmed by 0 bases and J by 4 bases, leaving 3 bases between them. Germline CDR1 is LNHNV and CDR2 is YYDKDF (reference sequence). CDR3 size: 12 residues. The CDR3 DNA reads as TGTGCCACCAGCAGAGACCTAGAGACCCAGTACTTC. Translated: CATSRDLETQYF.

The chain uses TRBV5-1 and TRBJ2-2, with TRBD2 matching over 14 bases. Germline V CDR1 and CDR2: SGHRS, YFSETQ. This CDR3 is built from 18 residues. V shed 0 bases, J shed 5 bases, and the junction held 6 bases outside the gene matches. The CDR3 bases are TGCGCCAGCAGCTTGGGGGGACTAGCGGGAGTGCTAACCGGGGAGCTGTTTTTT. Amino acid sequence: CASSLGGLAGVLTGELFF.

This chain joins TRBV7-9 and TRBJ1-2; no clear D. Between the trimmed V and J ends, which lost 5 bases and 5 bases, there was a span of 12 bases. The CDR3 is 13 amino acids. Germline V gives CDR1 SEHNR, CDR2 FQNEAQ (reference sequence). In DNA form, the CDR3 reads TGTGCCAGCAGCCCCCAGAGTCGGTATGGCTACACCTTC. Amino acids: CASSPQSRYGYTF.

This clone was counted a single time. The V call is TRBV15, the J call TRBJ2-7, with TRBD1 as a possible D gene (6 bases). The length of the CDR3 is 14 residues. The germline gives CDR1 LNHNV, CDR2 YYDKDF (reference sequence). Trimming took 3 bases from V and 0 from J, leaving 9 bases between them. CDR3: CATSSARGSYEQYF. In nucleotides, the CDR3 is TGTGCCACCAGCAGCGCCAGGGGCTCCTACGAGCAGTACTTC.

This chain links TRBV9 with TRBJ2-2; D perhaps matches TRBD1 (5 bases). From germline, CDR1 is SGDLS and CDR2 YYNGEE. V was cut by 5 bases and J by 8 bases, with 16 bases left in between. This CDR3 is 14 amino acids long. The DNA for the CDR3 is TGTGCCAGCAGGCCGGGCAGGGAAGGGGGGGAGCTGTTTTTT. Amino acids: CASRPGREGGELFF.

This clone was observed a single time. The chain recombines TRBV11-3 with TRBJ2-2; either TRBD1 or TRBD2 may supply D (5 bases each). Germline CDR1 is SGHNT and CDR2 is YENEEA. The CDR3 has 14 amino acids. V gave up 5 bases and J gave up 5 bases, with 12 bases separating them. The CDR3 DNA reads as TGTGCCAGCAGCCAGGGACGGTTGACCGGGGAGCTGTTTTTT. Translated: CASSQGRLTGELFF.

J is TRBJ2-7 and V is TRBV4-2, with D hard to call. Per germline, CDR1 LGHNA and CDR2 YNFKEQ. V lost 0 bases to trimming and J lost 7 bases, with 10 bases between them. This CDR3 contains 13 residues. In DNA, the CDR3 is TGTGCCAGCAGCCAAGATGGGCTGGGGGAGCAGTACTTC. Amino acids: CASSQDGLGEQYF.

The chain combines TRBV4-1 with TRBJ2-7, with 7 positions matching TRBD1. V was clipped by 5 bases and J by 6 bases; unmatched bases: 13. CDR3 length equals 15 residues. Germline CDR1 MGHRA, CDR2 YSYEKL. CDR3 DNA sequence: TGCGCCAGCAGCGAACGACAGGGCTCCCCGACCGAGCAGTACTTC. Translating it yields CASSERQGSPTEQYF.